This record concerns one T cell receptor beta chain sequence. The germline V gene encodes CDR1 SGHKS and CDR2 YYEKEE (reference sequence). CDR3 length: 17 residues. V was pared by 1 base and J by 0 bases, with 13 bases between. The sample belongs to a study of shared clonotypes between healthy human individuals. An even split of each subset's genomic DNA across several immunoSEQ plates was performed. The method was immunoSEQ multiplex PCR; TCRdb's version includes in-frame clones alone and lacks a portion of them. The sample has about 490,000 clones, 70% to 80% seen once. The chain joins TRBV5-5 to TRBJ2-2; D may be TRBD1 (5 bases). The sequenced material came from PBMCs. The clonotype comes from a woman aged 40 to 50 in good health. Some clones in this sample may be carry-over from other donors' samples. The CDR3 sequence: CASSLTYDRSNTGELFF. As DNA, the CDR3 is TGTGCCAGCAGCTTGACGTACGACAGATCGAACACCGGGGAGCTGTTTTTT.